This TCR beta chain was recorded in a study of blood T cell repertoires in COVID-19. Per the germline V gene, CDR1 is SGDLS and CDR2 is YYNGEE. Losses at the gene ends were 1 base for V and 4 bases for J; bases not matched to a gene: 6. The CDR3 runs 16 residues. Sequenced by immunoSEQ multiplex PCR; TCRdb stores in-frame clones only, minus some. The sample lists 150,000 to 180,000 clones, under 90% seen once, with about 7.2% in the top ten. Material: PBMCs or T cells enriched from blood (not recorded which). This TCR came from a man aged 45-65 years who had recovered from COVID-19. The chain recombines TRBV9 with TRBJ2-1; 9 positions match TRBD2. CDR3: CASSVQPSGVYNEQFF. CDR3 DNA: TGTGCCAGCAGCGTACAGCCTAGCGGGGTTTACAATGAGCAGTTCTTC.